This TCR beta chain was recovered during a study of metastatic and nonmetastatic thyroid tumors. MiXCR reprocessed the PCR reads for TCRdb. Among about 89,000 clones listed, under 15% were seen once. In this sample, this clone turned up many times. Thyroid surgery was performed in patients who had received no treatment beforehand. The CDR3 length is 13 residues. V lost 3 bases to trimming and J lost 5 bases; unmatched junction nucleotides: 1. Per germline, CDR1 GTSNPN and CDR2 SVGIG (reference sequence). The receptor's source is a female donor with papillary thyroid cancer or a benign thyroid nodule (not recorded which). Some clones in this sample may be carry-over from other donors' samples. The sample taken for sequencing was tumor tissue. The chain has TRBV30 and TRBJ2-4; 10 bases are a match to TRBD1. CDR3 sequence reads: CAWRGTGENIQYF. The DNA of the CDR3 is TGTGCCTGGAGAGGGACAGGGGAAAACATTCAGTACTTC.